This T cell receptor beta chain stems from a study of beta chain features in type 1 diabetes. In the study overall: Age, gender and cell yields were alike across patients and healthy donors. Summed over all samples, the examined sorted cells came to 95 million to 130 million. Study-wide findings and caveats: A greater similarity of naive, central memory and Treg TCRB repertoires was seen among patients than among healthy donors.

This clone was found many times. Its antigen is unidentified. The sample carries other DNA sequences with the same CDR3. V shed 1 base and J shed 6 bases, with 0 bases lying between them. This CDR3 is 10 amino acids long. The germline V gene has CDR1 SNHLY and CDR2 FYNNEI. The purity of all sorted populations exceeded 98%. The authors reverse transcribed all of the isolated RNA, so sequencing captured expressed TCRB transcripts. Assay used: immunoSEQ multiplex PCR; TCRdb lists only in-frame clones, some missing. The table has about 320,000 clones, around 15% seen once. The sequence derives from a man younger than 40 in good health. V usage is TRBV2 and J usage is TRBJ2-5; D unresolved. Sequences were obtained from central memory CD4+ T cells from blood. In nucleotides, the CDR3 is TGTGCCAGCAGTGAAGAGACCCAGTACTTC. Encoded protein: CASSEETQYF.